These 32 T cell receptor beta chains share one sample of origin, sequenced in a study of identifying expanded T cells in peripheral blood (dated 2019 in TCRdb). Library creation used the immunoSEQ multiplex PCR assay. In its TCRdb copy, this immuneACCESS table keeps in-frame sequences only and misses some clones. Where compared with another copy, unresolved V genes explain less than half of these, and the others have no known cause. A total of 70,000 or so clones appear in this sample, approximately 87% of them only once. Jointly, the top ten make up around 3% of the sample. Source material: blood. The origin of the receptors is a person between 18 and 75 years old in good health.

The V and J genes are TRBV7-2 and TRBJ1-5, with 8 bases fitting TRBD1. V dropped 2 bases and J dropped 7; count of bases not matched to a gene: 7. The CDR3 has 15 amino acids. Germline values: CDR1 SGHTA, CDR2 FQGNSA. The chain's CDR3 is CASSLRLAGGQPQHF. Written as DNA, the CDR3 is TGTGCCAGCAGCTTAAGGTTGGCAGGGGGCCAGCCCCAGCATTTT.

This clone turned up a few times. The rearrangement links TRBV7-2 to TRBJ2-6; the D is unclear. The CDR3 extends over 15 amino acids. CDR1 and CDR2 (germline): SGHTA, FQGNSA. V was trimmed by 0 bases and J by 1 base, leaving 4 bases between them. The CDR3 here is CASSLAPSGANVLTF. The CDR3 nucleotides read TGTGCCAGCAGCTTAGCACCATCTGGGGCCAACGTCCTGACTTTC.

The chain employs TRBV30 and TRBJ1-3, with D uncertain. The V gene lost 5 bases and the J gene lost 2 bases, with 13 bases spanning the gap. This CDR3 region has 14 residues. Germline V gene lookup returns CDR1 GTSNPN and CDR2 SVGIG (reference sequence). The CDR3 sequence: CAWLRHGAGNTIYF. The CDR3, as DNA: TGTGCCTGGCTCAGACACGGGGCTGGAAACACCATATATTTT.

The J gene is TRBJ2-4, the V gene TRBV27; TRBD1 matches at 9 bases. Germline V CDR1 and CDR2: MNHEY, SMNVEV (reference sequence). After removal of 5 bases from V and 4 bases from J, the junction contained 3 bases not matched to a gene. This CDR3 region has 14 residues. CDR3 nucleotides: TGTGCCAGCAGTACAGGGGGCGTGAAAAACATTCAGTACTTC. Translating it yields CASSTGGVKNIQYF.

The J gene is TRBJ2-5, the V gene TRBV7-2; D gene uncertain. V lost 7 bases, J lost 6 bases, and 12 bases lay in between. Looked up from germline, CDR1 is SGHTA and CDR2 is FQGNSA. The CDR3 is made up of 12 amino acids. The CDR3 reads CASTKGMQTQYF. The CDR3 DNA is TGTGCCAGCACAAAAGGGATGCAGACCCAGTACTTC.

In DNA, the CDR3 is TGTGCCAGCAGCTTAGCGGGAGGGGGGTTAATGGATGAGCAGTTCTTC. Protein sequence: CASSLAGGGLMDEQFF. This chain links TRBV7-8 with TRBJ2-1; TRBD2 might be the D (7 bases). CDR1 SGHVS and CDR2 FQNEAQ come from the germline V gene. The CDR3 totals 16 residues. V was trimmed by 0 bases and J by 8 bases, leaving 17 bases between them.

V usage is TRBV2 and J usage is TRBJ2-7, with D tentatively TRBD1 (5 bases). The germline V and J ends were trimmed by 3 bases and 0 bases, with 6 bases remaining between them. CDR1 SNHLY and CDR2 FYNNEI come from the germline V gene. The CDR3 spans 13 residues. The CDR3 protein is CASSDGASYEQYF. In DNA, the CDR3 is TGTGCCAGCAGTGATGGGGCCTCCTACGAGCAGTACTTC.

This clone was picked up one time. This rearrangement joins TRBV4-3 to TRBJ2-1; D gene ambiguous. Between the trimmed V and J ends, which lost 1 base and 4 bases, there was a span of 5 bases. The CDR3 has 13 residues. The germline CDR1 and CDR2 sequences are LGHNA and YSLEER. CDR3 sequence: CASSQAIYNEQFF. The DNA for the CDR3 is TGCGCCAGCAGCCAAGCGATATACAATGAGCAGTTCTTC.

There are a few counts of this clone. This rearrangement joins TRBV4-1 to TRBJ2-5, with 9 nucleotides matching TRBD2. CDR3 length: 13 residues. V lost 4 bases and J lost 5; bases outside the gene matches: 2. Germline values: CDR1 MGHRA, CDR2 YSYEKL. As DNA, the CDR3 is TGCGCCAGCAGCCTAGCGGGAGTGGAGACCCAGTACTTC. Translating it yields CASSLAGVETQYF.

J is TRBJ2-2 and V is TRBV9, with 9 positions matching TRBD2. The CDR3 sequence is 18 residues long. Losses at the gene ends were 4 bases for V and 1 base for J; bases not matched to a gene: 11. Germline assignment: CDR1 SGDLS and CDR2 YYNGEE. CDR3 nucleotides: TGTGCCAGCAGCCTGGGTAGCGGGAGTATCAGGAACACCGGGGAGCTGTTTTTT. This gives the protein CASSLGSGSIRNTGELFF.

The CDR3 spells CASSPGGDQPQHF. The CDR3 DNA sequence: TGTGCCAGTTCCCCGGGGGGGGATCAGCCCCAGCATTTT. The gene calls are TRBV19 and TRBJ1-5, with D perhaps matching TRBD1 (5 bases). The CDR3 runs 13 residues. The germline gives CDR1 LNHDA, CDR2 SQIVND (reference sequence). Between the trimmed V and J ends, which lost 8 bases and 5 bases, there was a span of 13 bases.

This rearrangement joins TRBV7-9 to TRBJ2-1; D unclear. This CDR3 is built from 15 residues. From germline, CDR1 is SEHNR and CDR2 FQNEAQ (reference sequence). V was clipped by 4 bases and J by 1 base, with 11 bases between them. The CDR3 DNA reads TGTGCCAGCAGCTCCCCCCTAGATTCCTACAATGAGCAGTTCTTC. Translated: CASSSPLDSYNEQFF.

The chain has TRBV5-1 and TRBJ2-1, with 7 bases that match TRBD2. V was pared by 4 bases and J by 4 bases, with 11 bases of the junction left unmatched. CDR3 length equals 16 residues. The germline CDR1 and CDR2 sequences are SGHRS and YFSETQ. This CDR3 reads CASSPGLDFSYNEQFF. The CDR3 nucleotides read TGCGCCAGCAGCCCCGGACTAGACTTTTCTTACAATGAGCAGTTCTTC.

This rearrangement joins TRBV7-2 to TRBJ1-2, with a tentative D call TRBD1 (5 bases). The CDR3 is 14 amino acids. Trimming cost V 4 bases and J 8 bases, with 17 bases left between them. Per the germline V gene, CDR1 is SGHTA and CDR2 is FQGNSA. The CDR3 coding sequence is TGTGCCAGCAGCTCCCGTCATGGGACGTTGGGCTACACCTTC. Translated: CASSSRHGTLGYTF.

The chain carries TRBV5-1 and TRBJ1-1; weak D call: TRBD1 (6 bases). V was pared by 5 bases and J by 6 bases, with 17 bases between. Germline V gives CDR1 SGHRS, CDR2 YFSETQ. The length of the CDR3 is 14 residues. The CDR3 here is CASRWGPGSSEAFF. CDR3 DNA sequence: TGCGCCAGCAGATGGGGGCCGGGTAGCTCTGAAGCTTTCTTT.

The rearrangement joins TRBV4-2 to TRBJ2-3; D is ambiguous. Trimming removed 1 base from V and 2 bases from J, with 7 bases in between. The CDR3 loop spans 14 amino acids. CDR1 LGHNA and CDR2 YNFKEQ come from the germline V gene. The CDR3 DNA reads TGTGCCAGCAGCCAAGGCGAAGCCACAGATACGCAGTATTTT. Its translation: CASSQGEATDTQYF.

The chain has TRBV4-3 and TRBJ2-1; 15 bases line up with TRBD2. Trimming removed 4 bases from V and 5 bases from J; junction bases left unmatched: 6. There are 17 residues in the CDR3. Germline V CDR1 and CDR2: LGHNA, YSLEER. The CDR3 nucleotides are TGCGCCAGCAGCCGCGGGACTAGCGGGAGGAGGGACAATGAGCAGTTCTTC. This codes for CASSRGTSGRRDNEQFF.

The gene calls are TRBV28 and TRBJ2-3; 10 positions match TRBD2. Germline CDR1 MDHEN, CDR2 SYDVKM. The CDR3 covers 20 residues. Losses at the gene ends were 1 base for V and 2 bases for J; bases not matched to a gene: 15. The CDR3 DNA follows: TGTGCCAGCAGTTTATCATGGGGTCTAGCGGGAGCGAGTATCACAGATACGCAGTATTTT. This gives the protein CASSLSWGLAGASITDTQYF.

The DNA for the CDR3 is TGTGCCAGCAGTGGGCTAGCGGGGGGGCCCAAAGAGACCCAGTACTTC. The encoded protein is CASSGLAGGPKETQYF. The V and J genes are TRBV2 and TRBJ2-5; 12 bases align to TRBD2. This CDR3 has 16 residues. CDR1 and CDR2 from the germline V gene are SNHLY and FYNNEI. The ends lost 4 bases at V and 3 bases at J; junction bases unmatched: 6. The full variable domain, with the rest looked up from reference TRBV2 and TRBJ2-5, is EPEVTQTPSHQVTQMGQEVILRCVPISNHLYFYWYRQILGQKVEFLVSFYNNEISEKSEIFDDQFSVERPDGSNFTLKIRSTKLEDSAMYFCASSGLAGGPKETQYFGPGTRLLVL.

For this clone: The same CDR3 is also encoded by other DNA sequences in this sample. J is TRBJ2-7 and V is TRBV20-1, with D unclear. The germline CDR1 and CDR2 sequences are DFQATT and SNEGSKA (reference sequence). The CDR3 extends over 11 amino acids. Trimming removed 3 bases from V and 4 bases from J, with 7 bases in between. Written as DNA, the CDR3 is TGCAGTGCTAGTAGGGCGTACGAGCAGTACTTC. This gives the protein CSASRAYEQYF.

This clone occurred once. The chain employs TRBV9 and TRBJ2-7, with TRBD2 as a possible D gene (5 bases). Trimming shortened V by 1 base and J by 5 bases, and 13 bases separated the two germline ends. The CDR3 is 14 amino acids. Per the germline V gene, CDR1 is SGDLS and CDR2 is YYNGEE. CDR3 loop: CASSVRWERNEQYF. The CDR3 nucleotides are TGTGCCAGCAGCGTAAGGTGGGAGCGGAACGAGCAGTACTTC.

The chain employs TRBV27 and TRBJ2-2; 13 bases align to TRBD2. V dropped 10 bases and J dropped 8; count of bases not matched to a gene: 7. From germline, CDR1 is MNHEY and CDR2 SMNVEV (reference sequence). The CDR3 totals 14 residues. CDR3 coding DNA: TGTGCCACCCGGACTAGCGGGAGTACGGGGGAGCTGTTTTTT. Amino acid sequence: CATRTSGSTGELFF.

This rearrangement joins TRBV6-1 to TRBJ1-5; a possible D gene is TRBD1 (6 bases). Germline V lookup: CDR1 MNHNS, CDR2 SASEGT. The CDR3 loop spans 13 amino acids. Deletions cut 11 bases from V and 7 bases from J, with 18 bases between. CDR3 DNA: TGTGCCGCCGCAAAGGGGGTATGGCAGCCCCAGCATTTT. It is translated as CAAAKGVWQPQHF.

This chain links TRBV4-3 with TRBJ1-2; D gene ambiguous. CDR1 and CDR2 (germline): LGHNA, YSLEER. V shed 3 bases and J shed 5 bases, with 10 bases lying between them. This CDR3 comprises 13 residues. The CDR3 DNA follows: TGCGCCAGCAGCCACGGCCCCTTTTATGGCTACACCTTC. As protein: CASSHGPFYGYTF.

This chain links TRBV11-2 with TRBJ2-7, with D possibly TRBD2 on 5 matching bases. CDR1 is SGHAT, CDR2 FQNNGV, per germline. The CDR3 extends over 14 amino acids. The germline V and J ends were trimmed by 4 bases and 4 bases, with 14 bases remaining between them. CDR3 nucleotide sequence: TGTGCCAGCAGCTCTACCCGGGGTCAGTACGAGCAGTACTTC. This sequence encodes CASSSTRGQYEQYF.

The chain employs TRBV6-4 and TRBJ2-3; 9 nucleotides line up with TRBD2. Looked up from germline, CDR1 is MRHNA and CDR2 is SNTAGT. The CDR3 is made up of 15 amino acids. V was clipped by 2 bases and J by 5 bases; unmatched bases: 5. Here the CDR3 DNA reads TGTGCCAGCAGTGACGGCGGGAGGGAGGTAGATACGCAGTATTTT. Translated, it gives CASSDGGREVDTQYF.

The genes are TRBV7-8 and TRBJ2-3; no clear D gene. Per the germline V gene, CDR1 is SGHVS and CDR2 is FQNEAQ. This CDR3 has 13 amino acids. Trimming pared 3 bases from V and 1 base from J, leaving 5 bases between. The CDR3 DNA reads as TGTGCCAGCAGCTTGGCCCGCACAGATACGCAGTATTTT. Residues: CASSLARTDTQYF.

The rearrangement uses TRBV6-6 and TRBJ1-2; D is perhaps TRBD1 (6 bases). Trimming shortened V by 6 bases and J by 1 base, and 18 bases separated the two germline ends. Germline lookup yields CDR1 MNHNY and CDR2 SVGAGI (reference sequence). CDR3 length: 16 amino acids. CDR3: CASSDIPQGGNYGYTF. For the CDR3, the DNA is TGTGCCAGCAGCGATATCCCACAGGGAGGTAACTATGGCTACACCTTC.

CDR3 sequence (DNA): TGCAGTGCTAGGCGGATGAATGAAGCTTTCTTT. It specifies CSARRMNEAFF. The chain has TRBV20-1 and TRBJ1-1; D not certain. Germline V gene data show CDR1 as DFQATT and CDR2 as SNEGSKA (reference sequence). Trimming shortened V by 3 bases and J by 7 bases, and 9 bases separated the two germline ends. CDR3 length equals 11 residues.

The V call is TRBV6-1, the J call TRBJ2-7; D may match TRBD1 or TRBD2 (5 bases each). CDR1 MNHNS and CDR2 SASEGT come from the germline V gene. This CDR3 region has 19 residues. V lost 1 base to trimming and J lost 2 bases, with 24 bases between them. The CDR3 DNA is TGTGCCAGCAGTGAAGGGGGGACCCCTATAGGGACGCGACCCTACGAGCAGTACTTC. It yields the protein CASSEGGTPIGTRPYEQYF.

There are a few counts of this clone. The V call is TRBV2, the J call TRBJ1-2, with 7 nucleotides matching TRBD1. The CDR3 totals 15 residues. With 5 bases clipped from V and 8 bases from J, the junction kept 14 bases outside the gene matches. CDR1 is SNHLY and CDR2 is FYNNEI in the germline V gene. CDR3 DNA: TGTGCCAGCAGTCCTACGACAGGGCCCTTTTTAGGCTACACCTTC. Translating gives CASSPTTGPFLGYTF.

This CDR3 is CASRQGASGNTIYF. In nucleotides, the CDR3 is TGTGCCAGCCGACAGGGGGCGTCTGGAAACACCATATATTTT. This chain uses TRBV6-6 with TRBJ1-3; 10 positions match TRBD1. The V gene end was trimmed by 8 bases and the J gene end by 1 base; junction bases not matched to a gene: 2. The CDR3 extends over 14 amino acids. CDR1 MNHNY and CDR2 SVGAGI come from the germline V gene (reference sequence).